The 13 T cell receptor beta chains below come from one sample, sequenced in a study of T cells in women clearing cervical HPV infection. Produced via immunoSEQ multiplex PCR; TCRdb's table is partial and in-frame only. The table lists tens of thousands of clones. What was sequenced was blood buffy coat. The receptors were sampled from a woman aged 18 to 69 with a cervical HPV16 infection that either progressed to CIN3+ or cleared (not recorded which).

A remark on this clone: The read ends 3 residues shy of where the CDR3 ends; the end is completed using the germline J gene. V gene TRBV6-2 or TRBV6-3 combines with J gene TRBJ2-3; D ambiguous. Germline-derived CDR1 and CDR2 are MNHEY and SVGEGT. V was shortened by 2 bases and J by 2 bases, with 11 bases between the two germline ends. The CDR3 sequence is 15 residues long. CDR3 loop: CASSYGDSLTDTQYF. The covered CDR3 bases are TGTGCCAGCAGTTACGGCGACTCCCTCACAGATACG.

Points on this clone: The CDR3 end lies 3 residues beyond the end of the read and is filled in from the germline J gene. This chain uses TRBV15 with TRBJ2-5, with TRBD2 as a possible D gene (6 bases). The CDR3 length is 18 residues. Trimming cost V 0 bases and J 0 bases, with 17 bases left between them. Germline V lookup: CDR1 LNHNV, CDR2 YYDKDF (reference sequence). The covered CDR3 bases are TGTGCCACCAGCAGAGACTCCCGGAGTAGCGGAAACCAAGAGACC. This sequence encodes CATSRDSRSSGNQET. The full CDR3 reads CATSRDSRSSGNQETQYF.

For this clone: The CDR3 end is not reached by the read, which stops 3 residues before it; the germline J gene fills it in. The chain combines TRBV29-1 with TRBJ1-2, with 10 bases that match TRBD1. CDR1 is SQVTM, CDR2 ANQGSEA, per germline. V lost 6 bases and J lost 3; bases outside the gene matches: 4. The CDR3 runs 13 residues. The part of the CDR3 DNA that was read is TGCAGCGTCGGGACAGGGGCGGACTATGGC. It specifies CSVGTGADYG. In full, the CDR3 is CSVGTGADYGYTF.

With respect to this clone: Read data end 3 residues before the CDR3 end; the end is taken from the germline J gene. V gene TRBV6-1 combines with J gene TRBJ1-5; D is undetermined. The germline gives CDR1 MNHNS, CDR2 SASEGT. The CDR3 is 14 residues long. Trimming took off 0 bases at V and 4 bases at J, with 7 bases between the two ends. The CDR3 reads CASSEAEPNQPQHF. CDR3 DNA (partial): TGTGCCAGCAGTGAAGCCGAGCCAAATCAGCCC.

Worth noting for this clone: With the read ending 3 residues before the CDR3 end, the germline J gene is used to fill in that end. J is TRBJ1-2 and V is TRBV5-6; no definite D call. Germline V CDR1 and CDR2: SGHDT, YYEEEE. The CDR3 runs 12 residues. Deletions cut 4 bases from V and 4 bases from J, with 8 bases between. CDR3 DNA, as far as it was read: TGTGCCAGCAGCGTCGCCAGCTATGGC. Amino acid sequence: CASSVASYG. The entire CDR3 protein is CASSVASYGYTF.

As regards this clone: Coverage ceases 3 residues before the CDR3 finishes, and the germline J gene fills in the end. The chain has TRBV5-6 and TRBJ2-7; TRBD1 aligns across 7 bases. The CDR3 covers 13 residues. The ends lost 4 bases at V and 4 bases at J; junction bases unmatched: 5. CDR1 and CDR2 (germline): SGHDT, YYEEEE. Partial CDR3 DNA: TGTGCCAGCAGCCAGATACAGGGGTACGAG. Protein product: CASSQIQGYE. The entire CDR3 sequence reads CASSQIQGYEQYF.

As regards this clone: Sequencing ends 3 residues short of the CDR3 end; the germline J gene provides the rest. The chain links TRBV5-1 to TRBJ1-6; the D gene is possibly TRBD1 (5 bases). The germline V gene encodes CDR1 SGHRS and CDR2 YFSETQ. Trimming removed 5 bases at V and 7 bases at J, with 16 bases between. The CDR3 covers 15 residues. The chain's CDR3 is CASRSGGLENSPLHF. CDR3 bases read: TGCGCCAGCAGGTCCGGGGGTCTAGAGAATTCACCC.

Concerning this clone: The read finishes 3 residues shy of the CDR3 end, and the germline J gene is used to complete it. The rearrangement uses TRBV14 and TRBJ1-2, with a possible D match to TRBD1 (5 bases). The CDR3 covers 14 residues. Germline assignment: CDR1 SGHDN and CDR2 FVKESK. The CDR3 here is CASSFYGDSYEYTF. The CDR3 bases that were read are TGTGCCAGCAGCTTTTACGGGGACTCCTACGAG.

A word on this clone: The read comes to an end 3 residues before the CDR3 does, leaving the germline J gene to fill in the end. V is TRBV6-1 and J is TRBJ2-3; D perhaps matches TRBD1 (6 bases). The length of the CDR3 is 16 residues. Looked up from germline, CDR1 is MNHNS and CDR2 is SASEGT. Trimming took off 1 base at V and 0 bases at J, with 11 bases between the two ends. The DNA read from the CDR3 is TGTGCCAGCAGTGAAGACTACAGGGCTAGCACAGATACG. Protein sequence: CASSEDYRASTDT. The entire CDR3 protein reads CASSEDYRASTDTQYF.

Details on this clone: Read data end 3 residues before the CDR3 end; the end is taken from the germline J gene. V is TRBV7-9 and J is TRBJ1-5; 8 bases map to TRBD1. The germline V gene has CDR1 SEHNR and CDR2 FQNEAQ (reference sequence). The CDR3 is 14 residues long. With 4 bases clipped from V and 5 bases from J, the junction kept 4 bases outside the gene matches. CDR3 sequence reads: CASSWGTGDQPQHF. The DNA read from the CDR3 is TGTGCCAGCAGCTGGGGGACAGGTGATCAGCCC.

Worth noting for this clone: Read sequence stops 3 residues before the CDR3 end, and the germline J gene provides the missing end. V usage is TRBV23-1 and J usage is TRBJ1-2; no clear D. TRBV23-1 is an ORF; its function is uncertain. The CDR3 has 17 residues. V gave up 8 bases and J gave up 3 bases, with 25 bases separating them. CDR3 bases read: TGCGCCAGCTGGCCTCCGTGTGAAACAATGGTCGACTATGGC. Amino acids: CASWPPCETMVDYG. The CDR3, in full, reads CASWPPCETMVDYGYTF.

For this clone: The read falls 3 residues short of the CDR3 end, and the missing part is taken from the germline J gene. In the same sample, other DNA sequences code for this CDR3. The chain links TRBV7-7 to TRBJ1-3; no clear D. The CDR3 is 15 residues long. Trimming shortened V by 5 bases and J by 0 bases, and 11 bases separated the two germline ends. The germline CDR1 and CDR2 sequences are SSHAT and FNYEAQ (reference sequence). The part of the CDR3 DNA that was read is TGTGCCAGCAGCCCCCTAGAGACCTCTGGAAACACC. Its translation: CASSPLETSGNT. The whole CDR3 region reads CASSPLETSGNTIYF.

A remark on this clone: The CDR3 is cut off 3 residues early in the read; its end comes from the germline J gene. The rearrangement joins TRBV5-4 to TRBJ2-5; the D gene is possibly TRBD1 (5 bases). Trimming removed 0 bases from V and 1 base from J, with 10 bases in between. The CDR3 contains 15 residues. Germline CDR1 SGHNT, CDR2 YYREEE (reference sequence). The covered CDR3 bases are TGTGCCAGCAGCTTGGTTGGACATATCCAAGAGACC. This codes for CASSLVGHIQET. The CDR3 in its entirety is CASSLVGHIQETQYF.